This T cell receptor (beta chain) was identified during a study of tissue T cells after allogeneic stem cell transplantation. Study information: Several lines of graft-versus-host disease therapy were given to all patients, all with gastrointestinal involvement. Where cell numbers permitted, CD3+ T cells were sorted from preserved blood and marrow. General study results and limits: This small cohort was clinically heterogeneous, and sampling depth was a limitation. Anatomically similar tissues had similar TCR repertoires within each patient.

Some clones are missing from TCRdb's copy, which holds only in-frame ones; the method was immunoSEQ multiplex PCR. The sample includes 35,000 to 50,000 clones, roughly 89% of them seen just once. Points on this clone: What it binds is unknown.

Germline V CDR1 and CDR2: LNHNV, YYDKDF (reference sequence). The V segment lost 3 bases and the J segment 5 bases; nucleotides outside the gene matches: 6. The CDR3 totals 16 residues. The sample in question was blood, obtained before transplantation. This TCR was recovered from a woman aged 35 to 70 who later had graft-versus-host disease after an allogeneic stem cell transplant. This rearrangement joins TRBV15 to TRBJ2-5; TRBD2 agrees at 13 bases. This chain's CDR3 is CATSSGGLAGPETQYF. As DNA, the CDR3 is TGTGCCACCAGCAGTGGGGGACTAGCGGGACCGGAGACCCAGTACTTC.